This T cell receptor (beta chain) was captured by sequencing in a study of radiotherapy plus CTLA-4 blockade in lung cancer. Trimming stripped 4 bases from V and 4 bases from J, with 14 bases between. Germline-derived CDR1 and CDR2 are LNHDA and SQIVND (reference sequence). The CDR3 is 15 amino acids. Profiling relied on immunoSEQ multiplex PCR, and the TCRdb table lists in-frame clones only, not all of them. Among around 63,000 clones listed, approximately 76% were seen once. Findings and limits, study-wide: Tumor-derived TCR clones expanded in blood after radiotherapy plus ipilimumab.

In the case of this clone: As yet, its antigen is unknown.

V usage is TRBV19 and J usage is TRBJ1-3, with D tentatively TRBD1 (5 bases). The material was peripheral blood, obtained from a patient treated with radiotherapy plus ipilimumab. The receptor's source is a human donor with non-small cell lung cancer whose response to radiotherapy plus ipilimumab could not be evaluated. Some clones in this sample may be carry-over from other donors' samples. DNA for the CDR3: TGTGCCAGTAGTAGGCCCAGACAGTACGGAAACACCATATATTTT. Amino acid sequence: CASSRPRQYGNTIYF. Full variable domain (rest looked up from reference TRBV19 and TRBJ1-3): DGGITQSPKYLFRKEGQNVTLSCEQNLNHDAMYWYRQDPGQGLRLIYYSQIVNDFQKGDIAEGYSVSREKKESFPLTVTSAQKNPTAFYLCASSRPRQYGNTIYFGEGSWLTVV.